This T cell receptor beta chain was recovered during a study of vaccination and CD4 T cells after COVID-19. Study as a whole: Convalescent donors were composed of six males and four females, of whom two were Hispanic. The post-COVID sampling time was a median about 100 days after diagnosis, ranging from 35 to 161.

This clonotype was found a few times. TCRdb passed the PCR reads through MiXCR, listing each CDR3 protein once. Of about 15,000 distinct CDR3 sequences listed, less than 70% are singletons. The TCR comes from a human donor who had recovered from COVID-19. Sequencing was performed on CD4+ T cells from blood, taken after SARS-CoV-2 vaccination.

The CDR3 loop reads CASRQGVWLGYEQYF. The CDR3 coding sequence is TGTGCCAGCAGACAGGGGGTTTGGCTTGGGTACGAGCAGTACTTC. This rearrangement joins TRBV6-1 to TRBJ2-7; 8 bases line up with TRBD1. The V and J ends lost 6 bases and 4 bases, in that order; junction bases with no gene match: 11. Germline V CDR1 and CDR2: MNHNS, SASEGT. The CDR3 is 15 residues long.